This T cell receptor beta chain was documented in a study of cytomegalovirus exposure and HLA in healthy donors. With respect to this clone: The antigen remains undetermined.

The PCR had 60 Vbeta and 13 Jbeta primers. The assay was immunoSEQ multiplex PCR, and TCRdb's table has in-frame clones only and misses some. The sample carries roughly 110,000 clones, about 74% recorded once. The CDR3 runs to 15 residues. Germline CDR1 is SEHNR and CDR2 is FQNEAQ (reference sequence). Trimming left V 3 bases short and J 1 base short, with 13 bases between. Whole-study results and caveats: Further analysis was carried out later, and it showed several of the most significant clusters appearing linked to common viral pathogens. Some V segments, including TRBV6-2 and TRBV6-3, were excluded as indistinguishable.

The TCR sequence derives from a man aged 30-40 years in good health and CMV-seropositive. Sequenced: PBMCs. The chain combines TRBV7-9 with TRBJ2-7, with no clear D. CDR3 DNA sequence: TGTGCCAGCAGCTTCGCTTCAGGCAGGTCCTACGAGCAGTACTTC. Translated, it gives CASSFASGRSYEQYF.